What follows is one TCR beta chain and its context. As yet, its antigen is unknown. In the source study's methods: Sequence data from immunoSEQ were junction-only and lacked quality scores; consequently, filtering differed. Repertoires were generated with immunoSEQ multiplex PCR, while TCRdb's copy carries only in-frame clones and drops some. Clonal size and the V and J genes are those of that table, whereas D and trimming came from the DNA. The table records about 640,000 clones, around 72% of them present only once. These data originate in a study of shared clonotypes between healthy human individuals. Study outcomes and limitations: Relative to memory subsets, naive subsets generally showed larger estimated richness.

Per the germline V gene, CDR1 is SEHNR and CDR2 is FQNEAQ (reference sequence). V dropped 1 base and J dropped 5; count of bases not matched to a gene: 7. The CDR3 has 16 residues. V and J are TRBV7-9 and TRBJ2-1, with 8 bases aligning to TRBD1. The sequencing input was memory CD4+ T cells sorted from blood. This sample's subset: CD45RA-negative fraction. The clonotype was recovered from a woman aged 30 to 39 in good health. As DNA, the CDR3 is TGTGCCAGCAGCTTAGAGACAGGGGTCCCACACAATGAGCAGTTCTTC. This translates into CASSLETGVPHNEQFF.